This note documents a single TCR beta chain sequence. What it binds is unknown. The sample comes from a study of blood T cells in healthy people across ages. Study-wide findings and caveats: Both higher diversity and more naive CD4+ cells marked long-lived donors when set against aged donors. Investigators viewed diversity estimates from one million T cells as underestimates, the study reported. Unsorted PBMCs ruled out conclusive naive versus antigen-experienced comparison.

V was pared by 5 bases and J by 4 bases, with 12 bases between. From germline, CDR1 is SGHTA and CDR2 FQGTGA. This CDR3 spans 13 amino acids. Then a second PCR, running about 6 to 11 cycles, was carried out with a sample-barcoded 5' primer and a J-beta primer mix. A template-switch adaptor containing 12 random nucleotides labeled each cDNA molecule. TCRdb re-derived calls from the 5' RACE reads in MiXCR, one entry per CDR3 protein. Among about 580,000 distinct CDR3 sequences listed, 47% were seen once. The sample was blood. J is TRBJ2-7 and V is TRBV7-3; D is perhaps TRBD2 (5 bases). The origin of this receptor is an elderly man in good health. CDR3 region: CASSPGISYEQYF. CDR3 nucleotide sequence: TGTGCCAGCAGCCCCGGGATTTCTTACGAGCAGTACTTC.